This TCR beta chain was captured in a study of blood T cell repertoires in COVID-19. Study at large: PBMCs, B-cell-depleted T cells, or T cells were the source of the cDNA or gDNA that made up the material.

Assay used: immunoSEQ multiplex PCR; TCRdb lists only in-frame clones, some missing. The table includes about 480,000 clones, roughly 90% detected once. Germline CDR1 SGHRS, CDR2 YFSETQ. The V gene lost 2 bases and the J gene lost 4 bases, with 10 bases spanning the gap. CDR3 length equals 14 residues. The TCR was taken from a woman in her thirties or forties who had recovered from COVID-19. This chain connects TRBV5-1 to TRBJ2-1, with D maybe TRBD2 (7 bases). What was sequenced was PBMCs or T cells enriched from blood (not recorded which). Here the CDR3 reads CASSLGGGYNEQFF. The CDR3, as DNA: TGCGCCAGCAGCTTAGGGGGAGGGTACAATGAGCAGTTCTTC.